The T cell receptor beta chain under discussion was sequenced for a study of T cell changes during pregnancy in multiple sclerosis. From germline, CDR1 is SGHDN and CDR2 FVKESK. CDR3 length equals 16 residues. V dropped 0 bases and J dropped 3; count of bases not matched to a gene: 7. This clone was recorded only once. The assay was immunoSEQ multiplex PCR, and TCRdb's table has in-frame clones only and misses some. The sample holds about 89,000 clones; 94% are singletons and the top ten take around 0.86%. This sequence was found in a female donor with multiple sclerosis, enrolled in a pregnancy study. The sequencing used peripheral blood, collected in the third trimester of pregnancy. The chain carries TRBV14 and TRBJ1-2; TRBD1 matches at 7 bases. The CDR3 DNA follows: TGTGCCAGCAGCCAAGATATGACAGGGACCTACTATGGCTACACCTTC. Its protein product is CASSQDMTGTYYGYTF.